The 19 T cell receptor beta chains below were found in one sample sequenced in a study of shared clonotypes between healthy human individuals. TCRdb's copy holds only in-frame clones and misses some; the assay was immunoSEQ multiplex PCR. The data contain approximately 1.4 million clones, 95% to 99% of them singletons. The sample consisted of naive CD4+ T cells sorted from blood. The subset: CD45RA+ positively selected. Receptors were obtained from a man between 25 and 39 years old in good health.

The chain has TRBV5-1 and TRBJ1-1, with D maybe TRBD1 (6 bases). This CDR3 is built from 15 residues. V lost 1 base and J lost 0, with 10 bases in between. From germline, CDR1 is SGHRS and CDR2 YFSETQ. Written as DNA, the CDR3 is TGCGCCAGCAGCTTGATCGGGGACATGAACACTGAAGCTTTCTTT. This gives the protein CASSLIGDMNTEAFF.

This chain uses TRBV11-2 with TRBJ2-3; maybe TRBD1 (7 bases). V was cut by 5 bases and J by 8 bases, with 29 bases left in between. Germline CDR1 is SGHAT and CDR2 is FQNNGV. The CDR3 consists of 18 residues. The CDR3 DNA is TGTGCCAGCAGCACCCTTTTCCAGGGGGGCCGGCAGCAGCGTACGCAGTATTTT. It codes for CASSTLFQGGRQQRTQYF. The variable domain in full, completed from reference TRBV11-2 and TRBJ2-3, reads EAGVAQSPRYKIIEKRQSVAFWCNPISGHATLYWYQQILGQGPKLLIQFQNNGVVDDSQLPKDRFSAERLKGVDSTLKIQPAKLEDSAVYLCASSTLFQGGRQQRTQYFGPGTRLTVL.

The chain is built from TRBV6-5 and TRBJ2-2, with 8 positions matching TRBD1. V was clipped by 4 bases and J by 5 bases; unmatched bases: 3. There are 14 residues in the CDR3. Germline assignment: CDR1 MNHEY and CDR2 SVGAGI. The CDR3 DNA sequence: TGTGCCAGCAGTTCGGGACAGGAAACCGGGGAGCTGTTTTTT. Amino acid sequence: CASSSGQETGELFF.

The rearrangement joins TRBV28 to TRBJ2-7; D ambiguous. The CDR3 covers 13 residues. Deletions cut 5 bases from V and 7 bases from J, with 15 bases between. In germline, CDR1 is MDHEN, CDR2 SYDVKM. In DNA, the CDR3 is TGTGCCAGCAGTCCGCACGGCCCCAAGGAGCAGTACTTC. Protein product: CASSPHGPKEQYF.

This clone has just one count. The J gene is TRBJ1-5, the V gene TRBV7-9; possibly TRBD1 for D (6 bases). CDR1 is SEHNR, CDR2 FQNEAQ, per germline (reference sequence). With 7 bases removed from V and 4 bases from J, the gap between germline ends came to 14 bases. The CDR3 is made up of 14 amino acids. CDR3 amino acids: CASTTSGDNQPQHF. The CDR3 DNA reads as TGTGCCAGCACCACCTCAGGGGATAATCAGCCCCAGCATTTT.

This chain links TRBV7-6 with TRBJ1-4; tentative D call: TRBD1 (5 bases). Trimming left V 1 base short and J 8 bases short, with 26 bases between. Germline-derived CDR1 and CDR2 are SGHVS and FNYEAQ. CDR3 size: 19 residues. In nucleotides, the CDR3 is TGTGCCAGCAGCTTAGAATACGAACGATCAATATGGGGCGAAGAAAAACTGTTTTTT. As protein: CASSLEYERSIWGEEKLFF.

V gene TRBV18 combines with J gene TRBJ2-5; 9 bases are shared with TRBD1. J lost 5 bases, V lost 8 bases, and 9 bases had no gene match. Germline CDR1 reads KGHSH; CDR2 reads LQKENI. There are 14 residues in the CDR3. The CDR3 reads CASQRTGDWETQYF. The CDR3 bases are TGTGCCAGCCAAAGGACAGGGGATTGGGAGACCCAGTACTTC.

The chain is built from TRBV19 and TRBJ2-2; D is uncertain. Trimming took off 1 base at V and 7 bases at J, with 10 bases between the two ends. The CDR3 totals 14 residues. CDR1 and CDR2 (germline): LNHDA, SQIVND (reference sequence). The CDR3 loop is CASSIVIGVGELFF. The CDR3 nucleotides read TGTGCCAGTAGTATAGTTATTGGTGTCGGGGAGCTGTTTTTT.

The J gene is TRBJ2-7, the V gene TRBV18; D is perhaps TRBD2 (6 bases). Between the trimmed V and J ends, which lost 3 bases and 2 bases, there was a span of 11 bases. The germline CDR1 and CDR2 sequences are KGHSH and LQKENI. CDR3 length: 14 amino acids. In DNA, the CDR3 is TGTGCCAGCTCACCTCCGAGCGGGCCCTACGAGCAGTACTTC. As protein: CASSPPSGPYEQYF.

V is TRBV2 and J is TRBJ2-1, with no clear D. The V gene's germline CDR1 is SNHLY and CDR2 FYNNEI. Trimming removed 4 bases at V and 7 bases at J, with 11 bases between. The CDR3 totals 13 residues. CDR3 region: CASSAEDGNEQFF. The CDR3 DNA sequence: TGTGCCAGCAGTGCCGAGGACGGGAATGAGCAGTTCTTC.

The CDR3 here is CASSFRGAKQFF. CDR3 nucleotides: TGTGCCAGCAGTTTTCGGGGGGCGAAGCAGTTCTTC. The rearrangement joins TRBV28 to TRBJ2-1, with a weak D call TRBD2 (7 bases). In germline, CDR1 is MDHEN, CDR2 SYDVKM. The CDR3 consists of 12 residues. The V and J ends lost 3 bases and 11 bases respectively, with 11 bases between them.

This chain connects TRBV28 to TRBJ2-7, with 8 positions matching TRBD2. The germline V gene encodes CDR1 MDHEN and CDR2 SYDVKM. The CDR3 covers 14 residues. J lost 5 bases, V lost 6 bases, and 9 bases had no gene match. The DNA for the CDR3 is TGTGCCAGCAGCCCGACTAGCGCGGTTAACGAGCAGTACTTC. Translating it yields CASSPTSAVNEQYF.

The chain recombines TRBV4-3 with TRBJ2-3, with D uncertain. CDR3 length equals 16 residues. CDR1 and CDR2 from the germline V gene are LGHNA and YSLEER. The V end was cut by 0 bases, the J end by 4 bases, with 14 bases between. The CDR3 DNA follows: TGCGCCAGCAGCCAAGATCGGCGCACCCGCGCAGATACGCAGTATTTT. This sequence encodes CASSQDRRTRADTQYF.

J is TRBJ2-5 and V is TRBV29-1, with 10 bases identical to TRBD2. The J segment lost 5 bases and the V segment lost 7 bases, leaving 10 bases of the junction unmatched. The CDR3 length is 14 residues. Per the germline V gene, CDR1 is SQVTM and CDR2 is ANQGSEA. This CDR3 is CSASAGTSAETQYF. CDR3 sequence (DNA): TGCAGCGCCTCCGCCGGGACTAGCGCCGAGACCCAGTACTTC.

The chain carries TRBV5-5 and TRBJ1-4, with D unresolved. Trimming pared 2 bases from V and 6 bases from J, leaving 11 bases between. Per the germline V gene, CDR1 is SGHKS and CDR2 is YYEKEE (reference sequence). The CDR3 is 14 residues long. CDR3 region: CASSFAPRDEKLFF. CDR3 DNA: TGTGCCAGCAGCTTTGCACCTAGGGATGAAAAACTGTTTTTT.

The chain recombines TRBV2 with TRBJ2-5, with 8 bases identical to TRBD1. Unmatched junction bases numbered 4, after V lost 6 bases and J lost 4 bases. The CDR3 has 13 residues. Germline V gives CDR1 SNHLY, CDR2 FYNNEI. The CDR3 region is CASRSGTGETQYF. CDR3 sequence (DNA): TGTGCCAGCAGATCCGGGACAGGAGAGACCCAGTACTTC. Full variable domain (rest looked up from reference TRBV2 and TRBJ2-5): EPEVTQTPSHQVTQMGQEVILRCVPISNHLYFYWYRQILGQKVEFLVSFYNNEISEKSEIFDDQFSVERPDGSNFTLKIRSTKLEDSAMYFCASRSGTGETQYFGPGTRLLVL.

Worth noting for this clone: Other DNA sequences of this sample code for an identical CDR3. This sequence joins TRBV7-2 and TRBJ2-7; D is unclear. This CDR3 contains 14 residues. V gave up 3 bases and J gave up 1 base, with 10 bases separating them. Germline CDR1 is SGHTA and CDR2 is FQGNSA. The CDR3 bases are TGTGCCAGCAGCTTGGCTGGGCCATCCTACGAGCAGTACTTC. Amino acids: CASSLAGPSYEQYF. Filled out from reference TRBV7-2 and TRBJ2-7, the complete variable domain reads GAGVSQSPSNKVTEKGKDVELRCDPISGHTALYWYRQSLGQGLEFLIYFQGNSAPDKSGLPSDRFSAERTGGSVSTLTIQRTQQEDSAVYLCASSLAGPSYEQYFGPGTRLTVT.

This chain connects TRBV7-8 to TRBJ2-1; D gene ambiguous. This CDR3 comprises 13 residues. Germline V gene data show CDR1 as SGHVS and CDR2 as FQNEAQ. Trimming pared 2 bases from V and 6 bases from J, leaving 8 bases between. The CDR3 coding sequence is TGTGCCAGCAGCTTACTCACTCTCAATGAGCAGTTCTTC. Amino acid sequence: CASSLLTLNEQFF.

The J gene is TRBJ1-2, the V gene TRBV27, with TRBD1 as a possible D gene (5 bases). Germline CDR1 and CDR2: MNHEY and SMNVEV (reference sequence). Trimming removed 6 bases at V and 8 bases at J, with 16 bases between. The CDR3 totals 13 residues. CDR3 amino acids: CASREGVARGYTF. CDR3 sequence (DNA): TGTGCCAGCAGGGAAGGGGTTGCGCGAGGCTACACCTTC.